This T cell receptor (beta chain) was retrieved from a study of naive and memory T cell subsets. V dropped 5 bases and J dropped 7 bases, with 11 bases sitting between them. Germline assignment: CDR1 LGHNT and CDR2 FRNRAP. CDR3 length equals 12 residues. An equimolar mix of two oligonucleotides served as the beta constant-region primer for TRBC1 and TRBC2. Nested alpha and beta constant-region primers with the SP2 primer drove four PCR rounds on ligated cDNA. TCRdb reprocessed the UMI-ligation and nested PCR reads with MiXCR, giving one entry per CDR3 protein. The repertoire holds 25,000 to 40,000 distinct CDR3 sequences, with less than 20% as singletons. From the second PCR step, alpha and beta chains were amplified apart. Cells stained for CD3, CD4, CD8, CD45RA, CD27 and viability were sorted into four CD45RA/CD27 subsets. By share, this clonotype counts as large.

The gene calls are TRBV12-5 and TRBJ2-5, with TRBD1 as a possible D gene (5 bases). Sequencing was performed on effector memory CD4+ T cells from blood. The subset is: effector memory, CD45RA- CD27-. The source of this sequence is a human donor in good health. CDR3 bases: TGTGCTAGTGGTCACAACACAGGGACCCAGTACTTC. The encoded protein is CASGHNTGTQYF.